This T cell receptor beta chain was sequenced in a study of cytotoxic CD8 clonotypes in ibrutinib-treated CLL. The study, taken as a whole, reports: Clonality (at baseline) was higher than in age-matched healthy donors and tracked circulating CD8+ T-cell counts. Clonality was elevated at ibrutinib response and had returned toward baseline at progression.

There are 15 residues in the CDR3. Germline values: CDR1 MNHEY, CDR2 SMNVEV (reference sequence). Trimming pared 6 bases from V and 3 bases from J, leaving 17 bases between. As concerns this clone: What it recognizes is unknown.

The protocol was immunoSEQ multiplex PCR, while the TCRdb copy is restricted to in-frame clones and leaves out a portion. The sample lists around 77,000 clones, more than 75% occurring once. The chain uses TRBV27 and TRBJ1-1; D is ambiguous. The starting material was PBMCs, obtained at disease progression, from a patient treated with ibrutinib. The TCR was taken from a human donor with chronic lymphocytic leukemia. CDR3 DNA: TGTGCCAGCAGATCCCGGTCCCGGGAACACACTGAAGCTTTCTTT. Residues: CASRSRSREHTEAFF.